The clone carrying this TCR beta chain was seen a handful of times. The antigen is not known. J was trimmed by 2 bases and V by 4 bases; bases with no gene match: 6. Per the germline V gene, CDR1 is GTSNPN and CDR2 is SVGIG (reference sequence). The CDR3 length is 14 residues. PCR was performed using 60 Vbeta and 13 Jbeta primers. Here immunoSEQ multiplex PCR was the method, and the copy in TCRdb shows in-frame clones only, minus some. The repertoire has around 150,000 clones, roughly 9.4% of them found once; the top ten carry approximately 1.8%. This sample is part of a study of cytomegalovirus exposure and HLA in healthy donors. General study points: Presence/absence analyses took donor sequencing depth as roughly uniform. Versus the approximately 700-donor mean, an Asian-associated ancestry cluster reportedly showed fewer N-insertions in a later analysis. There were several of the most significant clusters that appeared linked to common viral pathogens in a later analysis. Prior analysis indicated that the majority of TCR beta V segments exhibited productivity approximately 87% or approximately 30% of the time.

V usage is TRBV30 and J usage is TRBJ2-7, with 9 bases that match TRBD1. Sequenced sample: PBMCs. The receptor's source is a male donor in good health and CMV-seronegative. CDR3 protein: CAWTAGTGTYEQYF. The DNA for the CDR3 is TGTGCCTGGACCGCCGGGACAGGGACCTACGAGCAGTACTTC.